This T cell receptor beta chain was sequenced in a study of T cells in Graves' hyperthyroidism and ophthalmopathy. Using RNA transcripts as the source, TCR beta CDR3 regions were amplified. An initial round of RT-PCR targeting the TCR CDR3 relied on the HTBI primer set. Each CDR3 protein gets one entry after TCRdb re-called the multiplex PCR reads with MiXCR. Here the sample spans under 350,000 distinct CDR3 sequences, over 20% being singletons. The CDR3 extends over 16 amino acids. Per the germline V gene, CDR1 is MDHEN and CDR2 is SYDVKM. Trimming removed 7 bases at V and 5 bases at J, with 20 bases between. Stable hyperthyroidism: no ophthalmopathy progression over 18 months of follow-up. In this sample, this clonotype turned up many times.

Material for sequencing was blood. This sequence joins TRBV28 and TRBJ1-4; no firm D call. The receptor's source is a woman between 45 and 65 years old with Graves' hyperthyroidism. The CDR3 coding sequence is TGTGCCAGCACCCCCTTTGGACGAGGCAGGAATGAAAAACTGTTTTTT. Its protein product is CASTPFGRGRNEKLFF.